This TCR beta chain came from a study of T cells in Graves' hyperthyroidism and ophthalmopathy. Overall study: Pretreatment peripheral blood was obtained at initial diagnosis.

General study findings and limits: In the analysis, a 13 V-J model separated ophthalmopathy from stable hyperthyroidism. Most thyroid clonotypes expanded above 0.001 appeared in blood too.

This clonotype was recorded at least ten times. Its specificity is not known. The germline V gene has CDR1 SEHNR and CDR2 FQNEAQ (reference sequence). The V gene lost 5 bases and the J gene lost 3 bases, with 16 bases spanning the gap. CDR3 size: 15 residues. What was amplified from RNA transcripts were TCR beta CDR3 regions. The TCR CDR3 was amplified in a first-round RT-PCR using the HTBI primer set. A single record per CDR3 protein comes from TCRdb applying MiXCR to the multiplex PCR reads. The profile shows 750,000 to 900,000 distinct CDR3 sequences, more than 30% of them singletons. The chain is built from TRBV7-9 and TRBJ1-2; possibly TRBD1 for D (6 bases). This TCR was recovered from a man younger than 35 with Graves' hyperthyroidism. The sample comprised blood. In DNA, the CDR3 is TGTGCCAGCAGCCTACCGGGACACAAATACTATGGCTACACCTTC. As protein: CASSLPGHKYYGYTF.